This TCR beta chain was retrieved from a study of T-cell memory formation after mild COVID-19. This CDR3 comprises 13 residues. Germline assignment: CDR1 DFQATT and CDR2 SNEGSKA (reference sequence). V dropped 5 bases and J dropped 6 bases, with 14 bases sitting between them. TCRdb re-analysed the 5' RACE reads in MiXCR, keeping a single row per CDR3 protein. The repertoire holds roughly 610,000 distinct CDR3 sequences, with roughly 17% as singletons. Sequencing was performed on PBMCs or a T cell subset sorted from them (not recorded which). The sequence was obtained from an adult woman who had mild COVID-19 (a few samples of this study predate the infection). Cell type and time point are not known. V is TRBV20-1 and J is TRBJ1-5, with D perhaps TRBD1 (5 bases). DNA for the CDR3: TGCAGTGCTTCGGGGGGTCTTGGTCAGCCCCAGCATTTT. The encoded protein is CSASGGLGQPQHF.